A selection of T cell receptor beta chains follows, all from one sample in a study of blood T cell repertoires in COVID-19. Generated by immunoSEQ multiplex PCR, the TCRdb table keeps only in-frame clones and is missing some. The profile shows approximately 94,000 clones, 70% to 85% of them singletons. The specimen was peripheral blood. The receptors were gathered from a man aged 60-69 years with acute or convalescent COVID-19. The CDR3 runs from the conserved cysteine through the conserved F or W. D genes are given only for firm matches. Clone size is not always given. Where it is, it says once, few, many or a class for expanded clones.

CASSLAGGGGLGLGNEQFF	TGTGCCAGCAGCTTGGCCGGAGGGGGCGGCTTGGGTTTGGGCAATGAGCAGTTCTTC	TRBJ2-1	-	-	TRBV5-4
CASSPLGTANTEAFF	TGTGCCAGCTCACCCCTTGGGACAGCGAACACTGAAGCTTTCTTT	TRBJ1-1	TRBD1	-	TRBV18
CASSIGTDTDTQYF	TGTGCCAGCAGCATTGGGACAGACACAGATACGCAGTATTTT	TRBJ2-3	TRBD1	-	TRBV7-2
CATSRSVNTEAFF	TGTGCCACCAGCAGATCCGTGAACACTGAAGCTTTCTTT	TRBJ1-1	-	-	TRBV15
CASSRGNRVPSTDTQYF	TGCGCCAGCAGCAGGGGGAACAGGGTCCCTAGCACAGATACGCAGTATTTT	TRBJ2-3	-	-	TRBV5-1
CASSSGTGHLTYNQPQHF	TGTGCCAGCAGTTCCGGGACAGGTCACTTAACATACAATCAGCCCCAGCATTTT	TRBJ1-5	TRBD1	-	TRBV7-2
CASSIVPGARTEAFF	TGTGCCAGTAGTATAGTACCAGGGGCTCGGACTGAAGCTTTCTTT	TRBJ1-1	-	few	TRBV19
CASSQANRGLWVEEKLFF	TGTGCCAGCAGCCAAGCTAACAGGGGCCTCTGGGTTGAGGAAAAACTGTTTTTT	TRBJ1-4	TRBD1	-	TRBV3-1/TRBV3-2
CASSPGQGLYGYTF	TGTGCCAGCTCACCGGGACAGGGACTCTATGGCTACACCTTC	TRBJ1-2	TRBD1	large	TRBV18
CAWRAGTGISPLHF	TGTGCCTGGAGAGCCGGGACAGGTATTTCACCCCTCCACTTT	TRBJ1-6	TRBD1	-	TRBV30
CASSLDMSRGGTDTQYF	TGTGCCAGCAGCTTAGATATGAGCAGGGGAGGCACAGATACGCAGTATTTT	TRBJ2-3	-	few	TRBV11-2
CASSRGRDYEQYF	TGTGCCAGCAGCCGAGGGCGGGACTACGAGCAGTACTTC	TRBJ2-7	-	-	TRBV7-2
CASSLETENSPLHF	TGTGCCAGCAGTCTAGAGACAGAAAATTCACCCCTCCACTTT	TRBJ1-6	-	-	TRBV6-2/TRBV6-3
CAWSPTGMSRGYTF	TGTGCCTGGAGCCCGACAGGGATGAGTAGGGGCTACACCTTC	TRBJ1-2	TRBD1	-	TRBV30
CASSLERQGAYGYTF	TGTGCCAGCAGTTTAGAAAGACAGGGGGCTTATGGCTACACCTTC	TRBJ1-2	TRBD1	-	TRBV28
CASSPGSLAGAQETQYF	TGTGCCAGCAGTCCGGGATCATTAGCGGGGGCCCAAGAGACCCAGTACTTC	TRBJ2-5	TRBD2	-	TRBV3-1/TRBV3-2
CASRRTGETNEKLFF	TGTGCCAGCAGGCGGACAGGGGAAACTAATGAAAAACTGTTTTTT	TRBJ1-4	TRBD1	-	TRBV27
CASSLGTSVRDTQYF	TGTGCCAGCAGCTTAGGGACTAGTGTTAGAGATACGCAGTATTTT	TRBJ2-3	TRBD2	once	TRBV7-2
CASSRTVPRAYEQYF	TGTGCCAGCTCCCGGACAGTCCCAAGGGCCTACGAGCAGTACTTC	TRBJ2-7	-	-	TRBV5-8
CASSRGSIAGDTGELFF	TGCGCCAGCAGTCGAGGGTCGATAGCGGGGGACACCGGGGAGCTGTTTTTT	TRBJ2-2	TRBD2	-	TRBV5-1
CASSGTGARKYNEQFF	TGTGCCAGCAGCGGGACAGGGGCTAGGAAATACAATGAGCAGTTCTTC	TRBJ2-1	TRBD1	-	TRBV28
CASTRDGGEQYF	TGTGCCAGCACAAGGGACGGAGGGGAGCAGTACTTC	TRBJ2-7	-	-	TRBV6-6
CASSLAMTGTGYTF	TGCGCCAGCAGCTTGGCTATGACAGGGACTGGCTACACCTTC	TRBJ1-2	TRBD1	once	TRBV5-1
CASSPDRVGDEQYF	TGTGCCAGCAGCCCTGACAGGGTTGGAGACGAGCAGTACTTC	TRBJ2-7	TRBD1	-	TRBV7-2
CASTPSGTRNTEAFF	TGTGCCAGCACCCCTTCCGGGACACGGAACACTGAAGCTTTCTTT	TRBJ1-1	-	few	TRBV7-2
CASALGTGGYSNQPQHF	TGTGCCAGCGCCCTGGGGACAGGGGGCTATAGCAATCAGCCCCAGCATTTT	TRBJ1-5	TRBD1	-	TRBV28
CASSLMGTANTEAFF	TGTGCCAGCAGCTTAATGGGGACAGCGAACACTGAAGCTTTCTTT	TRBJ1-1	TRBD1	-	TRBV7-2
CASSEGGTGTQETQYF	TGTGCCAGCAGCGAGGGGGGGACAGGGACGCAAGAGACCCAGTACTTC	TRBJ2-5	TRBD1	-	TRBV9
CASRTGLAGNNEQFF	TGTGCCAGCAGAACGGGACTAGCGGGAAACAATGAGCAGTTCTTC	TRBJ2-1	TRBD2	-	TRBV2
CASSAPRGAANEKLFF	TGTGCCAGCAGCGCACCCAGGGGTGCGGCTAATGAAAAACTGTTTTTT	TRBJ1-4	-	few	TRBV12-1
CASSLGENTEAFF	TGTGCCAGCTCACTAGGAGAGAACACTGAAGCTTTCTTT	TRBJ1-1	-	-	TRBV18
CASRTGSLTQYF	TGTGCCAGCAGAACAGGGAGTTTAACGCAGTATTTT	TRBJ2-3	-	-	TRBV2
CASSFSRQHEQFF	TGCGCCAGCAGCTTTTCCAGACAGCATGAGCAGTTCTTC	TRBJ2-1	-	-	TRBV5-1
CASRKITGNQPQHF	TGTGCCAGCAGGAAAATAACAGGGAATCAGCCCCAGCATTTT	TRBJ1-5	-	-	TRBV28
CASSIPGQAMNTEAFF	TGTGCCAGTAGTATTCCGGGACAGGCTATGAACACTGAAGCTTTCTTT	TRBJ1-1	TRBD1	-	TRBV19
CASSRPLGQRDSPLHF	TGTGCCAGTAGTCGGCCTCTGGGACAGCGAGATTCACCCCTCCACTTT	TRBJ1-6	TRBD1	-	TRBV19
CASSQFGQGPTDTQYF	TGTGCCAGCAGCCAATTTGGACAGGGGCCCACAGATACGCAGTATTTT	TRBJ2-3	TRBD1	-	TRBV28
CASLGRDASGNTIYF	TGTGCCAGCCTCGGGAGGGACGCCTCTGGAAACACCATATATTTT	TRBJ1-3	-	-	TRBV2
CASSKGQGWATEAFF	TGTGCCAGCAGCAAAGGACAGGGATGGGCCACTGAAGCTTTCTTT	TRBJ1-1	TRBD1	-	TRBV14
CASSYPGQGSGELFF	TGTGCCAGCAGCTATCCGGGACAGGGGTCCGGGGAGCTGTTTTTT	TRBJ2-2	TRBD1	-	TRBV5-4
CASRSRGYSNQPQHF	TGTGCCAGTAGATCCAGGGGGTATAGCAATCAGCCCCAGCATTTT	TRBJ1-5	TRBD1	-	TRBV19
CASASGGNQPQHF	TGTGCCAGCGCCTCAGGGGGCAATCAGCCCCAGCATTTT	TRBJ1-5	-	-	TRBV18
CASSGLAGTNEQFF	TGTGCCAGCAGTGGACTAGCGGGGACCAATGAGCAGTTCTTC	TRBJ2-1	TRBD2	once	TRBV3-1/TRBV3-2